This is a list of T cell receptor beta chains from one sample in a study of blood T cell repertoires in COVID-19. TCRdb's copy holds only in-frame clones and misses some; the assay was immunoSEQ multiplex PCR. The data contain about 400,000 clones, approximately 91% of them seen just once; the ten biggest clones take up about 2.1%. The sequenced material came from PBMCs or T cells enriched from blood (not recorded which). The receptor source for this set is a woman in her thirties or forties with acute COVID-19. CDR3s include the opening cysteine and the closing phenylalanine or tryptophan. A D gene is named only where the DNA matches it firmly. Clone size is stated in some rows and not others, as once, few, many or a class when expanded.

j_call cdr3_length d_call v_call clone_size cdr3_aa cdr3_nt
TRBJ2-7 14 . TRBV2 . CVSTPVPFSYEQYF TGTGTCTCAACGCCAGTCCCATTCTCCTACGAGCAGTACTTC
TRBJ2-7 15 TRBD1 TRBV6-5 once CASKLGQALTYEQYF TGTGCCAGCAAGCTAGGACAGGCGCTCACCTACGAGCAGTACTTC
TRBJ2-7 15 . TRBV7-2 few CASSLVGRQSYEQYF TGTGCCAGCAGCTTAGTAGGCAGGCAGTCCTACGAGCAGTACTTC
TRBJ2-2 16 . TRBV6-1 . CASSDPRGWNTGELFF TGTGCCAGCAGTGATCCCAGGGGCTGGAACACCGGGGAGCTGTTTTTT
TRBJ2-1 23 TRBD2 TRBV4-2 . CASSQDNLFGLAGAGSSYNEQFF TGTGCCAGCAGCCAAGATAATCTTTTTGGACTAGCGGGGGCCGGGAGCTCCTACAATGAGCAGTTCTTC
TRBJ1-2 14 . TRBV19 . CASSPRGPFYGYTF TGTGCCAGTTCCCCCAGGGGCCCTTTCTATGGCTACACCTTC
TRBJ1-1 12 . TRBV30 . CAWSRENTEAFF TGTGCCTGGAGTCGAGAGAACACTGAAGCTTTCTTT
TRBJ2-5 13 . TRBV5-1 . CASSSGIEETQYF TGCGCCAGCAGCTCGGGGATAGAAGAGACCCAGTACTTC
TRBJ1-1 13 . TRBV7-9 . CASSLGGGTEAFF TGTGCCAGCAGCTTAGGGGGCGGCACTGAAGCTTTCTTT
TRBJ2-3 14 . TRBV7-9 . CASSLSADTDTQYF TGTGCCAGCAGCTTATCAGCGGACACAGATACGCAGTATTTT
TRBJ2-2 13 . TRBV15 . CATTAGYTGELFF TGTGCCACCACGGCAGGCTACACCGGGGAGCTGTTTTTT
TRBJ1-1 14 . TRBV5-1 . CASSLLRGDTEAFF TGCGCCAGCAGCTTGTTACGGGGGGACACTGAAGCTTTCTTT
TRBJ2-7 14 TRBD1 TRBV10-2 . CASRLRDSSYEQYF TGCGCCAGCAGATTAAGGGACAGTTCCTACGAGCAGTACTTC
TRBJ1-4 13 . TRBV6-5 . CASTPQRPEKLFF TGTGCCAGCACTCCTCAGAGGCCGGAAAAACTGTTTTTT
TRBJ1-2 14 . TRBV15 . CATSRDWTADGYTF TGTGCCACCAGCAGAGATTGGACAGCCGATGGCTACACCTTC
TRBJ1-2 17 . TRBV5-1 . CASSLEGVWTGLEGYTF TGCGCCAGCAGCTTGGAAGGGGTCTGGACCGGCCTGGAGGGCTACACCTTC
TRBJ1-4 14 . TRBV14 few CASSLLATNEKLFF TGTGCCAGCAGCCTCCTTGCAACTAATGAAAAACTGTTTTTT
TRBJ1-5 13 . TRBV7-9 . CASSPARGQPQHF TGTGCCAGCAGCCCGGCAAGGGGTCAGCCCCAGCATTTT
TRBJ2-3 15 . TRBV18 . CASSPQQGSTDTQYF TGTGCCAGCTCACCACAGCAGGGCAGCACAGATACGCAGTATTTT
TRBJ2-2 15 TRBD1 TRBV15 . CATSRVRQGTGELFF TGTGCCACCAGCAGAGTTAGACAGGGGACCGGGGAGCTGTTTTTT
TRBJ2-7 15 . TRBV18 once CASSPQSAITYEQYF TGTGCCAGCTCACCTCAAAGCGCGATAACCTACGAGCAGTACTTC
TRBJ2-7 15 . TRBV6-5 . CASSYGQGLDYEQYF TGTGCCAGCAGTTACGGGCAGGGACTTGATTACGAGCAGTACTTC
TRBJ2-3 13 . TRBV5-1 . CASSTTGGDTQYF TGCGCCAGCAGCACTACAGGAGGGGATACGCAGTATTTT